This T cell receptor beta chain is from a study of blood T cells in healthy people across ages. Together with a sample-barcoded 5' primer, a J-beta primer mix was included in a second PCR lasting about 7 to 11 cycles. A template-switch adaptor that had 12 random nucleotides put a tag on each cDNA molecule. One entry per CDR3 protein results from TCRdb running MiXCR on the 5' RACE reads. The sample records 700,000 to 950,000 distinct CDR3 sequences, 58% being singletons. Study findings and constraints: Age advanced and TCR beta diversity per million T cells fell, roughly linearly. Donor CMV status was unknown, possibly confounding expanded clonotype changes.

On this clonotype itself: Its antigen remains unknown.

The TCR was taken from a man aged 25-45 years in good health. Sequenced input: blood.

The CDR3 DNA reads as TGCAGCGTGGGAGCGGGAGTTTTGGAGACCCAGTACTTC. As protein: CSVGAGVLETQYF. This chain links TRBV29-1 with TRBJ2-4, with 8 bases lining up with TRBD2. The J call could be wrong; TRBJ2-5 is a better fit for the DNA end. The CDR3 extends over 13 amino acids. In germline, CDR1 is SQVTM, CDR2 ANQGSEA.